These 15 T cell receptor beta chains were all obtained from the same sample, sequenced in a study of blood T cell repertoires in COVID-19 (dated by TCRdb to between 2020 and 2021). Library prep was done by the immunoSEQ multiplex PCR assay. The source is immuneACCESS, and TCRdb retained only in-frame sequences with V and J called. Part of the clones is not carried over; for the studies checked, unresolved V genes explain less than half of this, and the remainder is unexplained. Here the sample has about 230,000 clones; 81% occur a single time. The ten largest clones add up to roughly 7.9% of the sample. Sequencing was performed on peripheral blood. All receptors come from a woman of 80 years or more with acute or convalescent COVID-19.

The V gene is TRBV15, the J gene TRBJ2-5, with 8 bases matching TRBD2. The CDR3 runs to 15 residues. V gave up 1 base and J gave up 2 bases; unmatched junction bases: 3. Germline CDR1 LNHNV, CDR2 YYDKDF (reference sequence). In nucleotides, the CDR3 is TGTGCCACCAGCAGAGTTGCGGGGGGACAAGAGACCCAGTACTTC. The encoded protein is CATSRVAGGQETQYF.

The CDR3 here is CAWEDRGVRNQPQHF. The CDR3 nucleotides are TGTGCCTGGGAGGACAGGGGGGTTCGCAATCAGCCCCAGCATTTT. The chain links TRBV30 to TRBJ1-5; TRBD1 matches at 10 bases. CDR3 length: 15 amino acids. V gave up 5 bases and J gave up 2 bases; unmatched junction bases: 6. Germline CDR1 GTSNPN, CDR2 SVGIG (reference sequence).

V usage is TRBV3-1 (or the pseudogene TRBV3-2) and J usage is TRBJ1-6; D is ambiguous. The ends were cut back, 0 bases at V and 10 bases at J, with 13 bases in the middle. CDR3 length equals 15 residues. Germline V gene sequence: CDR1 LGHDT, CDR2 YNNKEL (reference sequence). The CDR3 loop is CASSQDPLANSPLHF. The CDR3 region has the DNA TGTGCCAGCAGCCAAGATCCCTTGGCAAACTCACCCCTCCACTTT.

This clone was recorded once. The V gene is TRBV3-1 (or the pseudogene TRBV3-2), the J gene TRBJ2-3; possible D gene TRBD2, 6 bases. The CDR3 is made up of 16 amino acids. The germline gives CDR1 LGHDT, CDR2 YNNKEL (reference sequence). V lost 4 bases and J lost 6, with 20 bases in between. CDR3 coding DNA: TGTGCCAGCAGCCTAGGAGGGGATACTAGTTTGGATACGCAGTATTTT. The encoded protein is CASSLGGDTSLDTQYF.

This rearrangement joins TRBV2 to TRBJ2-1, with D maybe TRBD2 (6 bases). The CDR3 is 14 residues long. Germline V gene sequence: CDR1 SNHLY, CDR2 FYNNEI. V lost 3 bases to trimming and J lost 9 bases, with 15 bases between them. DNA of the CDR3: TGTGCCAGCAGTGACGGGGGAACACTCTTTGAGCAGTTCTTC. Translation gives CASSDGGTLFEQFF.

The chain uses TRBV3-1 (or the pseudogene TRBV3-2) and TRBJ1-2; D may be TRBD1 (5 bases). CDR3 length: 13 amino acids. Deletions cut 0 bases from V and 7 bases from J, with 9 bases between. Germline V lookup: CDR1 LGHDT, CDR2 YNNKEL (reference sequence). The CDR3 region has the DNA TGTGCCAGCAGCCAAGATCAGGGTTCTGGCTACACCTTC. Its translation: CASSQDQGSGYTF.

The J gene is TRBJ2-5, the V gene TRBV5-1, with D maybe TRBD1 (6 bases). CDR3 length: 13 amino acids. Per the germline V gene, CDR1 is SGHRS and CDR2 is YFSETQ. V was shortened by 5 bases and J by 5 bases, with 13 bases between the two germline ends. The DNA for the CDR3 is TGCGCCAGCAGGTACAGGGTGGCGGAGACCCAGTACTTC. Its translation: CASRYRVAETQYF.

This clone was observed a single time. This chain joins TRBV11-2 and TRBJ2-7; tentative D call: TRBD1 (5 bases). The CDR3 extends over 14 amino acids. CDR1 is SGHAT and CDR2 is FQNNGV in the germline V gene. V lost 2 bases to trimming and J lost 3 bases, with 11 bases between them. DNA for the CDR3: TGTGCCAGCAGCTTATTTCCGACAGACTACGAGCAGTACTTC. Translated: CASSLFPTDYEQYF.

The chain has TRBV5-1 and TRBJ2-3; D not resolved. The CDR3 loop spans 14 amino acids. Germline CDR1 reads SGHRS; CDR2 reads YFSETQ. Between the trimmed V and J ends, which lost 4 bases and 2 bases, there was a span of 11 bases. The CDR3, as DNA: TGCGCCAGCAGCCCGGGTCAGCCCACAGATACGCAGTATTTT. It is translated as CASSPGQPTDTQYF.

The chain employs TRBV3-1 (or the pseudogene TRBV3-2) and TRBJ1-4; D call uncertain. Trimming left V 4 bases short and J 4 bases short, with 10 bases between. Germline-derived CDR1 and CDR2 are LGHDT and YNNKEL (reference sequence). This CDR3 is built from 14 residues. Here the CDR3 reads CASSPRGLNEKLFF. The DNA of the CDR3 is TGTGCCAGCAGCCCAAGAGGACTTAATGAAAAACTGTTTTTT.

This sequence joins TRBV19 and TRBJ2-1; 10 nucleotides line up with TRBD2. The junction had 5 bases not matched to a gene; V was cut back by 7 bases and J by 5 bases. The CDR3 consists of 14 residues. CDR1 and CDR2 (germline): LNHDA, SQIVND (reference sequence). CDR3 sequence (DNA): TGTGCCAGTACACAAGGACTAGCGGACAATGAGCAGTTCTTC. Translating it yields CASTQGLADNEQFF.

The genes are TRBV12-3 or TRBV12-4 and TRBJ2-5; D may be TRBD2 (7 bases). Trimming shortened V by 5 bases and J by 6 bases, and 13 bases separated the two germline ends. The CDR3 spans 13 residues. In DNA form, the CDR3 reads TGTGCCAGCAGTACAGGGAGGGGACAGACCCAGTACTTC. It specifies CASSTGRGQTQYF.

This clone has a count of ten or more. This chain connects TRBV7-3 to TRBJ2-3; a possible D gene is TRBD2 (5 bases). CDR1 is SGHTA, CDR2 FQGTGA, per germline. The CDR3 consists of 17 residues. Trimming shortened V by 5 bases and J by 2 bases, and 20 bases separated the two germline ends. The DNA of the CDR3 is TGTGCCAGCAGCCCCTACCCTAGCAGATTTTCCACAGATACGCAGTATTTT. Its translation: CASSPYPSRFSTDTQYF.

The chain carries TRBV6-1 and TRBJ2-7; a weak D match, TRBD2 (6 bases). Germline V gives CDR1 MNHNS, CDR2 SASEGT. V was clipped by 2 bases and J by 7 bases, with 21 bases between them. CDR3 length equals 16 residues. CDR3 DNA: TGTGCCAGCAGTGAACCGGCAGGACTACGTGGAACGGAGCAGTACTTC. Residues: CASSEPAGLRGTEQYF.

This chain uses TRBV19 with TRBJ1-6; TRBD1 is a possible D gene (6 bases). Trimming left V 9 bases short and J 7 bases short, with 13 bases between. The CDR3 totals 13 residues. CDR1 and CDR2 (germline): LNHDA, SQIVND (reference sequence). The chain's CDR3 is CASGDRPNSPLHF. DNA for the CDR3: TGTGCCAGCGGAGACAGGCCCAATTCACCCCTCCACTTT.